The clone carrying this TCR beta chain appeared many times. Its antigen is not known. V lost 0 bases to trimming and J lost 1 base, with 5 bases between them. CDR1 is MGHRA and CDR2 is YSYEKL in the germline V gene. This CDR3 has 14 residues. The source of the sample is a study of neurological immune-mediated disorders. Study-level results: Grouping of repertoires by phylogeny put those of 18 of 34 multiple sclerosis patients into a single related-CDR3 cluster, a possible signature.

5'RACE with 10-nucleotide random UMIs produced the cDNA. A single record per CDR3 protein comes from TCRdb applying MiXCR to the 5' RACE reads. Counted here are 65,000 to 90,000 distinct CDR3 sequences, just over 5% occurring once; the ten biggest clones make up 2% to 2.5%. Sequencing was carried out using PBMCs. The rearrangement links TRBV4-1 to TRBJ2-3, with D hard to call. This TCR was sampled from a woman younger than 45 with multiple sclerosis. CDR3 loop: CASSQDEGTDTQYF. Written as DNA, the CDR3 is TGCGCCAGCAGCCAAGACGAGGGCACAGATACGCAGTATTTT.